This T cell receptor (beta chain) came from a study of CD8 T cells in ankylosing spondylitis. Study-wide findings and caveats: Significant enrichment of disease-linked clones was reported in matched ankylosing spondylitis synovial fluid. Reactive arthritis synovial fluid and blood were previously reported to contain some motif variants.

By quantitative 5'-RACE with molecular barcodes, the TCR beta libraries were made. MiXCR was run by TCRdb on the 5' RACE reads, yielding one entry per CDR3 protein. The repertoire holds about 130,000 distinct CDR3 sequences, with 5.5% to 7.5% as singletons. In germline, CDR1 is SGHAT, CDR2 FQNNGV. Trimming took off 1 base at V and 3 bases at J, with 9 bases between the two ends. This CDR3 spans 15 amino acids. Ten or more counts support this clonotype. As yet, its antigen is unknown. Sequencing input: blood, either unsorted or a sorted T cell fraction (not recorded which). The V call is TRBV11-2, the J call TRBJ2-2, with unresolved D. This clonotype originated in a female donor with ankylosing spondylitis or in good health (not recorded which). The CDR3 DNA follows: TGTGCCAGCAGCTTAGTGGGGTCGGACACCGGGGAGCTGTTTTTT. It yields the protein CASSLVGSDTGELFF.